The 12 T cell receptor beta chains presented below share a single source sample, sequenced in a study of T cell responses to AZD1222 COVID-19 vaccine. Libraries were prepared by immunoSEQ multiplex PCR; TCRdb keeps only in-frame clonotypes and omits some of them. The sample lists 95,000 to 150,000 clones, 80% to 90% occurring once. The material was peripheral blood, obtained on day 0 of AZD1222 vaccination. The receptors come from an adult in good health.

The chain recombines TRBV28 with TRBJ1-5; D gene uncertain. V lost 6 bases, J lost 0 bases, and 12 bases lay in between. The CDR3 sequence is 15 residues long. Germline CDR1 is MDHEN and CDR2 is SYDVKM. The DNA for the CDR3 is TGTGCCAGCAGGAGAGCGGACTTTAGCAATCAGCCCCAGCATTTT. It specifies CASRRADFSNQPQHF.

The DNA for the CDR3 is TGTGCCAGCAGTCGGGGGGAAGGGGCCAACGTCCTGACTTTC. It specifies CASSRGEGANVLTF. The chain couples TRBV2 to TRBJ2-6, with TRBD2 matching 7 bases. The CDR3 length is 14 residues. Germline CDR1 reads SNHLY; CDR2 reads FYNNEI. V lost 5 bases, J lost 4 bases, and 2 bases stayed unmatched.

This chain's CDR3 is CASRNRLSYEQYF. In DNA form, the CDR3 reads TGTGCCAGCAGAAACCGCCTCTCCTACGAGCAGTACTTC. J is TRBJ2-7 and V is TRBV12-3 or TRBV12-4; D is unclear. Trimming removed 6 bases at V and 0 bases at J, with 9 bases between. The CDR3 is 13 residues long.

V is TRBV6-5 and J is TRBJ1-5; D is perhaps TRBD1 (5 bases). Germline CDR1 is MNHEY and CDR2 is SVGAGI. CDR3 length: 13 amino acids. The V and J ends lost 7 bases and 7 bases respectively, with 14 bases between them. CDR3 in amino acids: CASTPLWGQPQHF. The DNA for the CDR3 is TGTGCCAGCACCCCGTTGTGGGGGCAGCCCCAGCATTTT.

This chain links TRBV2 with TRBJ2-7, with a possible D match to TRBD1 (5 bases). The length of the CDR3 is 14 residues. From germline, CDR1 is SNHLY and CDR2 FYNNEI. Trimming took off 6 bases at V and 1 base at J, with 13 bases between the two ends. The CDR3 DNA sequence: TGTGCCAGCAGGCGGACACAGGTGTCCTACGAGCAGTACTTC. Translated, it gives CASRRTQVSYEQYF.

The chain uses TRBV18 and TRBJ1-3; possible D gene TRBD1, 6 bases. With 3 bases removed from V and 0 bases from J, the gap between germline ends came to 21 bases. The CDR3 covers 19 residues. CDR1 is KGHSH, CDR2 LQKENI, per germline. The CDR3 spells CASSPQRSPGASSGNTIYF. CDR3 nucleotides: TGTGCCAGCTCACCCCAAAGGTCTCCGGGGGCCAGCTCTGGAAACACCATATATTTT.

CDR3 residues: CAISLRGNEQFF. CDR3 DNA: TGTGCCATCAGTTTACGGGGCAATGAGCAGTTCTTC. The chain recombines TRBV10-3 with TRBJ2-1, with D possibly matching TRBD2 (5 bases). This CDR3 is 12 amino acids long. The germline V and J ends were trimmed by 5 bases and 6 bases, with 8 bases remaining between them. The germline gives CDR1 ENHRY, CDR2 SYGVKD.

This clone was picked up a small number of times. This chain connects TRBV3-1 (or the pseudogene TRBV3-2) to TRBJ1-5; D gene ambiguous. V dropped 4 bases and J dropped 2 bases, with 15 bases sitting between them. The CDR3 sequence is 16 residues long. CDR1 is LGHDT, CDR2 YNNKEL, per germline (reference sequence). The CDR3 bases are TGTGCCAGCAGCCCAAGTTGGGGAAGCGGCAATCAGCCCCAGCATTTT. Translation gives CASSPSWGSGNQPQHF.

The V and J genes are TRBV2 and TRBJ1-4; 8 positions agree with TRBD1. Germline assignment: CDR1 SNHLY and CDR2 FYNNEI. The CDR3 is 16 amino acids. Trimming cost V 6 bases and J 0 bases; bases outside gene matches: 6. CDR3 protein: CASSSGQGATNEKLFF. The CDR3, as DNA: TGTGCCAGCAGCTCCGGACAGGGAGCAACTAATGAAAAACTGTTTTTT.

This chain uses TRBV30 with TRBJ2-5; a possible D gene is TRBD2 (6 bases). This CDR3 has 15 residues. Trimming took 0 bases from V and 1 from J, leaving 12 bases between them. Germline CDR1 GTSNPN, CDR2 SVGIG (reference sequence). The CDR3 DNA sequence: TGTGCCTGGAGTGTGGAGGGAACCTCCCAAGAGACCCAGTACTTC. Translating it yields CAWSVEGTSQETQYF.

This clone was seen just once. CDR3 in amino acids: CASSIVGASWGSPLHF. The CDR3 nucleotides are TGTGCCAGTAGTATAGTCGGGGCTTCATGGGGCTCACCCCTCCACTTT. V and J are TRBV19 and TRBJ1-6, with a possible D match to TRBD1 (5 bases). Germline CDR1 LNHDA, CDR2 SQIVND (reference sequence). The CDR3 runs 16 residues. Trimming pared 1 base from V and 10 bases from J, leaving 17 bases between. Drawing the rest from reference TRBV19 and TRBJ1-6, the complete variable domain is DGGITQSPKYLFRKEGQNVTLSCEQNLNHDAMYWYRQDPGQGLRLIYYSQIVNDFQKGDIAEGYSVSREKKESFPLTVTSAQKNPTAFYLCASSIVGASWGSPLHFGNGTRLTVT.

The V and J genes are TRBV6-2 or TRBV6-3 and TRBJ2-5; D may be TRBD1 (5 bases). The germline gives CDR1 MNHEY, CDR2 SVGEGT. This CDR3 spans 14 amino acids. V lost 2 bases, J lost 5 bases, and 12 bases lay in between. CDR3 region: CASSYLQGVETQYF. CDR3 DNA sequence: TGTGCCAGCAGTTACCTCCAGGGTGTTGAGACCCAGTACTTC.